This T cell receptor beta chain was obtained from a study of CD8 T cells in Susac syndrome. Overall study results and limits: The study acknowledged a relatively small number of individuals in its TCR sequencing and HLA analysis.

The CDR3 runs to 16 residues. The V gene end was trimmed by 0 bases and the J gene end by 2 bases; junction bases not matched to a gene: 6. Germline CDR1 and CDR2: SGHNT and YYREEE (reference sequence). Note on this clonotype: Antigen: not known.

Sequencing of TCR beta was performed on blood CD8+ and CD4+ T cells. While CD8+ and CD4+ T cells were isolated negatively, TEMRA cells were enriched by FACS. Random hexamers served to reverse transcribe about 0.5 to 1 ug RNA. With immunoSEQ multiplex PCR, TCR beta CDR3 was amplified across 54 Vbeta and 13 Jbeta. TCRdb re-called the immunoSEQ multiplex PCR reads with MiXCR, one entry per CDR3 protein. The repertoire has hundreds of thousands of distinct CDR3 sequences, 85% of them found once; the top ten carry around 0.2%. The chain has TRBV5-4 and TRBJ2-3, with 7 bases fitting TRBD2. What was sequenced was CD8+ T cells from PBMCs. This receptor was taken from a human donor with multiple sclerosis. CDR3: CASSLDLAANTDTQYF. Here the CDR3 DNA reads TGTGCCAGCAGCTTGGATCTAGCGGCCAACACAGATACGCAGTATTTT.